The 22 T cell receptor beta chains in this list originate from one sample, sequenced in a study of blood T cell repertoires in COVID-19 (dated by TCRdb to about 2020). The receptor library was made with the immunoSEQ multiplex PCR assay. TCRdb took this table from immuneACCESS and kept in-frame rearrangements with V and J called. Such tables lack part of the clones; where checked against another copy, unresolved V genes explain under half of the gap, and the rest is unexplained. Across this sample there are a few hundred thousand clones, with roughly 90% seen only once. The leading ten clones occupy about 18% of the sample. The material sequenced was PBMCs or T cells enriched from blood (not recorded which). The source of these receptors is a woman in her twenties or thirties who had recovered from COVID-19.

This chain uses TRBV4-1 with TRBJ1-4; 8 bases fit TRBD1. The CDR3 is 13 residues long. Germline V gene lookup returns CDR1 MGHRA and CDR2 YSYEKL. V gave up 5 bases and J gave up 7 bases; unmatched junction bases: 3. In DNA, the CDR3 is TGCGCCAGCAGCTTCACAGGGGGTGAAAAACTGTTTTTT. Its translation is CASSFTGGEKLFF.

This clone was observed a few times. Other DNA sequences in the same sample also yield this CDR3. The chain has TRBV28 and TRBJ1-4, with 8 bases aligning to TRBD1. The germline CDR1 and CDR2 sequences are MDHEN and SYDVKM. With 5 bases clipped from V and 7 bases from J, the junction kept 6 bases outside the gene matches. This CDR3 has 14 amino acids. The CDR3 DNA reads TGTGCCAGCAGTCACACAGGGGGTGGTGAAAAACTGTTTTTT. Translating gives CASSHTGGGEKLFF.

In regard to this clone: Sequence at one end of the junction differs from germline and may be a read error. The V and J genes are TRBV7-7 and TRBJ2-1, with TRBD2 matching over 8 bases. The CDR3 is made up of 16 amino acids. Germline V gene lookup returns CDR1 SSHAT and CDR2 FNYEAQ (reference sequence). The CDR3 sequence is CASSLAGGRLGNEQFF. DNA for the CDR3: TGTGCTAGCAGCTTAGCGGGCGGGAGGTTGGGCAATGAGCAGTTCTTC. Complete variable domain (other parts from reference TRBV7-7 and TRBJ2-1): GAGVSQSPRYKVTKRGQDVTLRCDPISSHATLYWYQQALGQGPEFLTYFNYEAQPDKSGLPSDRFSAERPEGSISTLTIQRTEQRDSAMYRCASSLAGGRLGNEQFFGPGTRLTVL.

The chain couples TRBV2 to TRBJ1-5; D might be TRBD1 (5 bases). CDR1 SNHLY and CDR2 FYNNEI come from the germline V gene. This CDR3 has 13 residues. The germline V and J ends were trimmed by 5 bases and 4 bases, with 9 bases remaining between them. CDR3 DNA: TGTGCCAGCAGTAAGGAGGGGAATCAGCCCCAGCATTTT. Amino acid sequence: CASSKEGNQPQHF.

Concerning this clone: Other DNA sequences of this sample code for an identical CDR3. The chain combines TRBV28 with TRBJ1-5; perhaps TRBD1 as D (5 bases). Germline CDR1 MDHEN, CDR2 SYDVKM. The V end was cut by 6 bases, the J end by 1 base, with 13 bases between. CDR3 length equals 15 residues. CDR3 amino acids: CASRPGGGSNQPQHF. The CDR3 bases are TGTGCCAGCAGGCCCGGGGGGGGAAGCAATCAGCCCCAGCATTTT.

The V and J genes are TRBV11-2 and TRBJ2-1, with a tentative D call TRBD1 (5 bases). Germline loops: CDR1 SGHAT, CDR2 FQNNGV. The CDR3 has 14 amino acids. V dropped 5 bases and J dropped 10 bases, with 18 bases sitting between them. The CDR3 sequence is CASSPWLGEVEQFF. In DNA, the CDR3 is TGTGCCAGCAGCCCATGGTTAGGGGAAGTCGAGCAGTTCTTC.

The chain recombines TRBV18 with TRBJ1-1, with D maybe TRBD1 (6 bases). Germline-derived CDR1 and CDR2 are KGHSH and LQKENI. The ends were cut back, 5 bases at V and 2 bases at J, with 15 bases in the middle. CDR3 length: 15 residues. The chain's CDR3 is CASSTQDSPNTEAFF. The DNA for the CDR3 is TGTGCCAGCTCAACCCAGGACAGCCCTAACACTGAAGCTTTCTTT. The full variable domain, completed using reference TRBV18 and TRBJ1-1, is NAGVMQNPRHLVRRRGQEARLRCSPMKGHSHVYWYRQLPEEGLKFMVYLQKENIIDESGMPKERFSAEFPKEGPSILRIQQVVRGDSAAYFCASSTQDSPNTEAFFGQGTRLTVV.

This chain joins TRBV7-3 and TRBJ1-1; tentatively, D is TRBD1 (5 bases). Trimming took off 6 bases at V and 4 bases at J, with 18 bases between the two ends. Germline loops: CDR1 SGHTA, CDR2 FQGTGA. This CDR3 comprises 15 residues. The DNA of the CDR3 is TGTGCCAGCAGTCTGGCCGGGGGTTTGGCCACTGAAGCTTTCTTT. Translating gives CASSLAGGLATEAFF.

The rearrangement links TRBV6-2 or TRBV6-3 to TRBJ2-5, with D uncertain. Germline lookup yields CDR1 MNHEY and CDR2 SVGEGT. Deletions cut 0 bases from V and 5 bases from J, with 13 bases between. This CDR3 spans 15 amino acids. This CDR3 is CASSYSRIGGETQYF. The CDR3 region has the DNA TGTGCCAGCAGTTACTCGAGGATCGGTGGGGAGACCCAGTACTTC.

V usage is TRBV4-3 and J usage is TRBJ2-7, with 15 bases lining up with TRBD2. CDR1 and CDR2 (germline): LGHNA, YSLEER. CDR3 size: 18 residues. The V segment lost 0 bases and the J segment 3 bases; nucleotides outside the gene matches: 6. As DNA, the CDR3 is TGCGCCAGCAGCCAAGATTGGACTAGCGGGGGGGGTTTCTACGAGCAGTACTTC. Its protein product is CASSQDWTSGGGFYEQYF.

The chain employs TRBV19 and TRBJ2-7, with 9 bases matching TRBD2. The CDR3 contains 15 residues. After removal of 5 bases from V and 5 bases from J, the junction contained 10 bases not matched to a gene. CDR1 is LNHDA and CDR2 is SQIVND in the germline V gene (reference sequence). The CDR3 loop reads CASSSVLAGAHEQYF. CDR3 coding DNA: TGTGCCAGTAGTTCGGTGTTAGCGGGAGCTCACGAGCAGTACTTC.

The V gene is TRBV28, the J gene TRBJ2-7, with 10 bases matching TRBD2. Trimming took 6 bases from V and 7 from J; bases not matched to a gene: 9. CDR1 is MDHEN, CDR2 SYDVKM, per germline. The CDR3 is 14 amino acids. CDR3 sequence reads: CASSLLAGWYEQYF. CDR3 in DNA: TGTGCCAGCAGCCTACTAGCGGGGTGGTATGAGCAGTACTTC.

This chain joins TRBV5-5 and TRBJ2-7, with TRBD1 identical over 9 bases. V gave up 6 bases and J gave up 2 bases; unmatched junction bases: 9. This CDR3 spans 15 amino acids. Germline V gives CDR1 SGHKS, CDR2 YYEKEE (reference sequence). CDR3 DNA: TGTGCCAGCAATTTGCGGGACAGGGCCACCTACGAGCAGTACTTC. This gives the protein CASNLRDRATYEQYF.

This clone was counted a single time. The chain has TRBV3-1 (or the pseudogene TRBV3-2) and TRBJ1-1, with D uncertain. Trimming cost V 2 bases and J 9 bases, with 13 bases left between them. The CDR3 is 13 amino acids. Germline V lookup: CDR1 LGHDT, CDR2 YNNKEL (reference sequence). The CDR3 DNA reads as TGTGCCAGCAGCCAAAACAATCAGAACAAAGCTTTCTTT. Translating gives CASSQNNQNKAFF.

The V gene is TRBV28, the J gene TRBJ2-7, with D perhaps TRBD2 (6 bases). V was trimmed by 1 base and J by 3 bases, leaving 10 bases between them. CDR1 MDHEN and CDR2 SYDVKM come from the germline V gene. This CDR3 has 14 residues. The CDR3 here is CASSLYTGVYEQYF. CDR3 in DNA: TGTGCCAGCAGTTTATATACGGGAGTCTACGAGCAGTACTTC.

On this clone itself: One end of the junction varies from germline; a read error may be responsible. J is TRBJ2-2 and V is TRBV10-3; D call uncertain. Germline CDR1 is ENHRY and CDR2 is SYGVKD. The length of the CDR3 is 15 residues. In nucleotides, the CDR3 is TGTGCCGTCAGAACGGCGGCAGAACCCACCGGGGAGCTGTTTTTT. It yields the protein CAVRTAAEPTGELFF.

This chain joins TRBV28 and TRBJ2-2; the match to TRBD2 covers 8 bases. With 4 bases clipped from V and 1 base from J, the junction kept 2 bases outside the gene matches. The CDR3 length is 15 residues. Germline loops: CDR1 MDHEN, CDR2 SYDVKM. CDR3 in DNA: TGTGCCAGCAGTTCAGCGGGAGAGAACACCGGGGAGCTGTTTTTT. Its protein is CASSSAGENTGELFF.

This chain uses TRBV7-9 with TRBJ2-7; a possible D gene is TRBD2 (7 bases). This CDR3 has 16 residues. Germline CDR1 is SEHNR and CDR2 is FQNEAQ (reference sequence). Between the trimmed V and J ends, which lost 0 bases and 1 base, there was a span of 13 bases. The CDR3 region is CASSLAGGQRSYEQYF. Written as DNA, the CDR3 is TGTGCCAGCAGCTTAGCGGGGGGGCAGAGGTCCTACGAGCAGTACTTC.

The chain joins TRBV4-3 to TRBJ2-1, with TRBD1 identical over 8 bases. V lost 4 bases, J lost 4 bases, and 3 bases stayed unmatched. The CDR3 totals 14 residues. Per germline, CDR1 LGHNA and CDR2 YSLEER. The CDR3 protein is CASSLTGGYNEQFF. The CDR3, as DNA: TGCGCCAGCAGCCTAACAGGGGGTTACAATGAGCAGTTCTTC.

V is TRBV4-1 and J is TRBJ2-1, with a possible D match to TRBD2 (7 bases). The CDR3 is made up of 17 amino acids. The germline V gene encodes CDR1 MGHRA and CDR2 YSYEKL. The ends were cut back, 0 bases at V and 2 bases at J, with 14 bases in the middle. The CDR3 reads CASSQEGGGGAYNEQFF. CDR3 coding DNA: TGCGCCAGCAGCCAAGAGGGAGGGGGGGGAGCCTACAATGAGCAGTTCTTC.

The V and J genes are TRBV2 and TRBJ1-3; a weak D match, TRBD1 (5 bases). V was cut by 8 bases and J by 1 base, with 15 bases left in between. CDR1 is SNHLY and CDR2 is FYNNEI in the germline V gene. The CDR3 runs 15 residues. DNA for the CDR3: TGTGCCAGCCGGCAGGGCAGAGGTTCTGGAAACACCATATATTTT. It encodes CASRQGRGSGNTIYF.

The rearrangement joins TRBV9 to TRBJ2-3; 9 positions match TRBD2. Looked up from germline, CDR1 is SGDLS and CDR2 is YYNGEE. This CDR3 is built from 16 residues. Trimming cost V 4 bases and J 5 bases; bases outside gene matches: 11. As DNA, the CDR3 is TGTGCCAGCAGCCTCCTAGGGACAGCGGGGGGAGATACGCAGTATTTT. Translated: CASSLLGTAGGDTQYF.